This is a list of T cell receptor beta chains from one sample in a study of CD8+ T cells in alopecia areata. The repertoire was sequenced with immunoSEQ multiplex PCR; TCRdb's copy has only in-frame clones and lacks some. The table lists 150,000 to 200,000 clones, roughly 60% of them singletons. The specimen sequenced was CD4+ T cells sorted from blood. Receptor source: a human donor in good health. Each CDR3 is given with its conserved first and last residue. A D gene is named only where the DNA matches it firmly. Not every row has a clone size; where given, it reads once, few, many or a size class.

V	D	J	size	DNA	CDR3
TRBV18	.	TRBJ2-5	.	TGTGCCAGCTCACCCGGACTCGAAGAGACCCAGTACTTC	CASSPGLEETQYF
TRBV7-9	TRBD2	TRBJ2-7	.	TGTGCCAGCAGCTCCACCCTCCCGGGACTAGCGGGACCAACCTACGAGCAGTACTTC	CASSSTLPGLAGPTYEQYF
TRBV30	.	TRBJ1-4	.	TGTGCCTGGTCCACGGCCCGGGAACTGTTTTTT	CAWSTARELFF
TRBV10-3	.	TRBJ2-1	.	TGTGCCATCAGTGAGCTCCCTGACAATGAGCAGTTCTTC	CAISELPDNEQFF
TRBV5-4	.	TRBJ2-1	.	TGTGCCAGCAGCTTGGAAAGGGGCAGGAATGATTTGCAGTTCTTC	CASSLERGRNDLQFF
TRBV4-1	.	TRBJ2-2	few	TGCGCCAGCAGCCAAGAGGGCACCTACACCGGGGAGCTGTTTTTT	CASSQEGTYTGELFF
TRBV29-1	.	TRBJ2-2	.	TGCAGCGCTGTGGGGCGGGGCGGGGAGCTGTTTTTT	CSAVGRGGELFF
TRBV7-9	TRBD2	TRBJ2-3	.	TGTGCCAGCAGCTTACGTAGCGGGGACTCAGATACGCAGTATTTT	CASSLRSGDSDTQYF
TRBV5-1	.	TRBJ2-5	.	TGCGCCAGCAGCTTGGGGCTAGGCGGGGAGACCCAGTACTTC	CASSLGLGGETQYF
TRBV30	.	TRBJ2-6	.	TGTGCCTGGGCTTTTCGGGTGGCCAACGTCCTGACTTTC	CAWAFRVANVLTF
TRBV11-2	.	TRBJ2-5	.	TGTGCCAGCAGCCGGACGTTGATCCAAGAGACCCAGTACTTC	CASSRTLIQETQYF
TRBV2	TRBD2	TRBJ2-2	.	TGTGCCAGCAGAAGGGGCGGACTAGCGGACACCGGGGAGCTGTTTTTT	CASRRGGLADTGELFF
TRBV7-9	.	TRBJ1-2	.	TGTGCCAGCAGCTCCCCTTTTCCAGAGGAAACCGGCTACACCTTC	CASSSPFPEETGYTF
TRBV7-8	.	TRBJ2-4	.	TGTGCCAGCAGCTTAGGAGGGGGATCCGCAGCCAAAAACATTCAGTACTTC	CASSLGGGSAAKNIQYF